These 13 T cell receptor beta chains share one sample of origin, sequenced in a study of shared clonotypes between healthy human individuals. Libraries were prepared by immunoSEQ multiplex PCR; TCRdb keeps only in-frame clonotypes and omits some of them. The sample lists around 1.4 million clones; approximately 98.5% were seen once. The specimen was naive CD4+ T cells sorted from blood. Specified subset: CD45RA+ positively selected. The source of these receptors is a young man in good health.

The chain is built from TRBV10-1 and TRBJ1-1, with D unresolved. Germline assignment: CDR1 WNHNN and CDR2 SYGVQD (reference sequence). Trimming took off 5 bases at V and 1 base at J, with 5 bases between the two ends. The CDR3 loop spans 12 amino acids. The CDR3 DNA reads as TGCGCCAGCAGTTCGGCGAACACTGAAGCTTTCTTT. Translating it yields CASSSANTEAFF.

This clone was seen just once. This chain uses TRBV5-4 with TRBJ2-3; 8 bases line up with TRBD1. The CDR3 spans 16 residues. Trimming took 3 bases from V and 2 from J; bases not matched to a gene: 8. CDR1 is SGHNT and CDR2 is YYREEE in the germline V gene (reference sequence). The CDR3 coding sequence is TGTGCCAGCAGCTCACCGGACAGGGCCTTCACAGATACGCAGTATTTT. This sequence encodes CASSSPDRAFTDTQYF. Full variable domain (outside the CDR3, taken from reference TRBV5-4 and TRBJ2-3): ETGVTQSPTHLIKTRGQQVTLRCSSQSGHNTVSWYQQALGQGPQFIFQYYREEENGRGNFPPRFSGLQFPNYSSELNVNALELDDSALYLCASSSPDRAFTDTQYFGPGTRLTVL.

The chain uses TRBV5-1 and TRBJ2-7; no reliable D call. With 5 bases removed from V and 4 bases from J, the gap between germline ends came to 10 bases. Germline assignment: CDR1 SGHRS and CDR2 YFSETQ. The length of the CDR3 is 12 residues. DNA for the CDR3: TGCGCCAGCAGGGGGTCGTCTTACGAGCAGTACTTC. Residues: CASRGSSYEQYF.

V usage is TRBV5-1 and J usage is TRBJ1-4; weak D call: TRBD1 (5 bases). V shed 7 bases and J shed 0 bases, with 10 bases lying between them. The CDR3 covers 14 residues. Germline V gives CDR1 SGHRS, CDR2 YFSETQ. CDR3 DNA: TGCGCCAGCGCCAGGGACGCAACTAATGAAAAACTGTTTTTT. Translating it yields CASARDATNEKLFF.

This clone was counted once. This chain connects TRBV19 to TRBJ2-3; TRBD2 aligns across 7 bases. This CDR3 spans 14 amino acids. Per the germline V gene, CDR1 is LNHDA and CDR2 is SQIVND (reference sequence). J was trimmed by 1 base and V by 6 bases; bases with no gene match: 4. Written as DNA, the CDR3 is TGTGCCAGTAGGACTCTAGCGGGCACAGATACGCAGTATTTT. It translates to CASRTLAGTDTQYF.

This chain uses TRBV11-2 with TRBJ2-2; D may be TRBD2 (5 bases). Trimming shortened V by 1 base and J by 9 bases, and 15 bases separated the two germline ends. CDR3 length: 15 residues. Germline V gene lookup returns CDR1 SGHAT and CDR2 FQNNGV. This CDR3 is CASSLGELVTRELFF. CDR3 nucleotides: TGTGCCAGCAGCTTAGGCGAACTAGTTACCCGGGAGCTGTTTTTT.

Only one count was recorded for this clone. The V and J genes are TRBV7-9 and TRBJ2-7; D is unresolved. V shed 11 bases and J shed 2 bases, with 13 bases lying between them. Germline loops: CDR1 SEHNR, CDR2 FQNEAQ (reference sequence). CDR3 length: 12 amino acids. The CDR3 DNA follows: TGTGCCGGTGGTGTGGCTCCCTACGAGCAGTACTTC. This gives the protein CAGGVAPYEQYF.

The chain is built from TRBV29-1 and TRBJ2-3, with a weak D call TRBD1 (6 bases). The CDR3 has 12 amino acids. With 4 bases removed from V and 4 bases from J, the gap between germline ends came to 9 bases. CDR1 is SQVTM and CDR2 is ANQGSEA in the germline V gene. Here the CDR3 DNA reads TGCAGCGTTGTACAGGGTGCAGATACGCAGTATTTT. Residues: CSVVQGADTQYF.

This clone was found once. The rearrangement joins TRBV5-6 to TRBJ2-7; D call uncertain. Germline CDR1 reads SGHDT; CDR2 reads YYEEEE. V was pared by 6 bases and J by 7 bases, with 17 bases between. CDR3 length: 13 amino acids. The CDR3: CASTRTTALEQYF. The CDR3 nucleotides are TGTGCCAGCACCCGGACCACGGCTCTGGAGCAGTACTTC.

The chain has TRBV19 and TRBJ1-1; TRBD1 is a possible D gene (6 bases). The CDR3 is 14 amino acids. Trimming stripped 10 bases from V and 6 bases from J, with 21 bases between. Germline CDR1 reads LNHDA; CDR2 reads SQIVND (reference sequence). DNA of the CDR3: TGTGCCACCGCTCTACAGGGAGGTACGGCTGAAGCTTTCTTT. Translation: CATALQGGTAEAFF.

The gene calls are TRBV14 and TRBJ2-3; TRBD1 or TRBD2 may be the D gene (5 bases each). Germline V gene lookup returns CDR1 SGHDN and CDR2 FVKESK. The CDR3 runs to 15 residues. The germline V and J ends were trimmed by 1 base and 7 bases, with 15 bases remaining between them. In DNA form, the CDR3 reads TGTGCCAGCAGCCAAGTTGGGACCGCCGCTAATACGCAGTATTTT. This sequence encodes CASSQVGTAANTQYF.

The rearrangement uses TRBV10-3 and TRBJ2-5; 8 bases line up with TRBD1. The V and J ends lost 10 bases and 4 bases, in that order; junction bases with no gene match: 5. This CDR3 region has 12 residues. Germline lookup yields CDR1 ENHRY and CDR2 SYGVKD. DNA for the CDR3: TGTGCCACGATCGACAGGGGAGAGACCCAGTACTTC. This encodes CATIDRGETQYF.

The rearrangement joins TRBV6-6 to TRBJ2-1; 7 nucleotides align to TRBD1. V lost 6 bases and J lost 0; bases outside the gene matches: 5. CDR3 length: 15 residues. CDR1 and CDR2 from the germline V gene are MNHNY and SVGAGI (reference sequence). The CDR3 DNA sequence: TGTGCCAGCAGCCCGACAGGGAGCTCCTACAATGAGCAGTTCTTC. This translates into CASSPTGSSYNEQFF.